The clone carrying this TCR beta chain was observed many times. What it recognizes is unknown. In TCRdb, the 5' RACE reads were re-called with MiXCR into one record per CDR3 protein. The table records 300,000 to 400,000 distinct CDR3 sequences, over 12% of them present only once. CDR3 length: 13 amino acids. V dropped 3 bases and J dropped 9 bases, with 14 bases sitting between them. The data were taken from a study of CD8 T cells in ankylosing spondylitis. The study, taken as a whole, reports: A TCR beta motif made of 7 to 9 highly homologous variants seemed typical of ankylosing spondylitis blood.

Sequencing input: blood, either unsorted or a sorted T cell fraction (not recorded which). This chain connects TRBV12-3 or TRBV12-4 to TRBJ1-1; a weak D match, TRBD1 (5 bases). This receptor was obtained from a male donor with ankylosing spondylitis or in good health (not recorded which). CDR3 nucleotide sequence: TGTGCCAGCAGTTTTCTTGGGGGTATAAAAGCTTTCTTT. This sequence encodes CASSFLGGIKAFF.